This note documents a single T cell receptor (beta chain) sequence. Its antigen is currently not known. No quality values exist for individual bases; no much larger clone is one base distant. The TCR beta CDR3 regions were amplified from RNA transcripts. The first round of RT-PCR for the TCR CDR3 was performed with the HTBI primer set and the Qiagen OneStep RT-PCR kit. The libraries were constructed in a second round of multiplex PCR and then size-selected and purified. Libraries were sequenced paired-end with 100 bp reads on an Illumina HiSeq2000. The study's processing was this. SOAPnuke was used to process the raw data, throwing out any read that contained adapters or uncalled bases, had a mean Phred below 15, or lacked an exact constant-primer or identifier match. High-quality paired reads were merged using COPE v1.2.5, and each unique nucleotide sequence was defined as a clonotype. Clonotypes were aligned to IMGT TRBV, TRBD and TRBJ reference segments using MiTCR v1.1. Analysis was restricted to V-J combinations with a frequency above 0.0001, which covered just over 98% of repertoires. A TCS score was defined as the ratio between F50 (clonal expansion) and ExV (chaos), using BLOSUM62-based TCRdist between CDR3 peptides within each V-J. Welch's t-statistics and random forest reduced 514 V-J features to about 12, which were used in a naive Bayes classifier (R e1071). In TCRdb, the public reads were trimmed at Q25 with fastp and aligned with MiXCR, with productive beta chains retained. CDR3 protein sequences are deduplicated, and each keeps its most common genes and DNA. TCRdb assigned the V and J calls; the authors' analysis was not used. Within this sample are over 650,000 distinct CDR3 sequences, with approximately 16% of them counted one time only. The biggest ten clones account for 8.4% of the sample.

Stable Graves' hyperthyroidism was defined as no progression to ophthalmopathy during 18 months of follow-up. Hyperthyroidism patients were aged 18 to 65 years and newly diagnosed, with disease duration of less than 2 months. Any patient with an uncontrolled infection, another autoimmune disease, pregnancy or lactation was excluded. Diagnoses were established on the basis of clinical symptoms, serum thyroxine and TRAb, thyroid ultrasound, and orbital computed tomography. PBMCs were separated from 10 ml of fresh peripheral blood using Ficoll-Paque density gradient centrifugation. Total RNA was extracted with Trizol reagent, and quality was checked on an Agilent 2100 Bioanalyzer. This specimen belongs to a study of T cells in Graves' hyperthyroidism and ophthalmopathy (dated by TCRdb to the late 2010s). Notes on the research overall: Peripheral blood samples were taken at initial diagnosis, before any treatment was given. To identify distinguishing TCR V-J signatures, a discovery cohort of about a hundred patients was used, comprising 43 with Graves' ophthalmopathy and roughly 60 with stable Graves' hyperthyroidism. Whether ophthalmopathy could be predicted prospectively was tested in an independent validation cohort made up of 18 to 20 hyperthyroidism patients plus 17 patients who later progressed to ophthalmopathy. The 75 to 100 discovery patients were randomly split 7:3 into training and test sets. Thyroid tissue and blood T-cell repertoires from several Graves' hyperthyroidism patients were also compared in the study. Once sampling was done, hyperthyroidism patients were given methimazole at a starting dose of 30 mg daily, whereas ophthalmopathy patients were given high-dose intravenous methylprednisolone. The paper describes TCR Vbeta CDR3 sequencing of more than 120 peripheral blood samples, made up of approximately 40 ophthalmopathy patients, 70 to 80 hyperthyroidism patients and roughly 17 progressor patients.

The study at large found these results: In cross-validation, a model built on a 13 V-J signature told ophthalmopathy apart from stable hyperthyroidism with approximately 91% sensitivity and approximately 81% specificity, and in testing the same model reached 80%/75%. In validation, the model predicted progression to ophthalmopathy with approximately 70% sensitivity and less than 80% specificity, a median of about 6 months before onset. Most expanded thyroid clonotypes (frequency above 0.001) were also found in blood, which suggests that blood repertoires may mirror thyroid immune responses. No statistical method was used to set the sample size in advance, and investigators knew the group allocation.

The TCR was taken from a young man with Graves' hyperthyroidism. Sequencing input: blood.

The DNA sequence is given as TGTGCCAGTAGTATAGACTTGGCTAGGGGAGGGACCCAGTACTTC. Translated, it gives CASSIDLARGGTQYF. This chain is built from TRBV19 and TRBJ2-5, with TRBD2 tentatively as D gene (6 bases match). V lost 0 bases and J lost 7 bases; the stretch between them is 15 bases long. The CDR3 holds 15 amino acids from the cysteine to the phenylalanine. The read is trimmed to its CDR3 DNA, 45 bases read in frame from base 1. CDR1 and CDR2, looked up from the germline V gene (reference sequence), are LNHDA and SQIVND.